This T cell receptor (beta chain) was captured by sequencing in a study of shared T cell receptors in the human thymus. This table comes from immunoSEQ multiplex PCR, and its TCRdb copy is limited to in-frame clones, with some not included. The sample contains some 760,000 clones, approximately 85% of which appear only once. The V and J ends lost 5 bases and 4 bases respectively, with 24 bases between them. The CDR3 contains 18 residues. Germline-derived CDR1 and CDR2 are SGHRS and YFSETQ. These same data were also listed under a study on human thymus T cells.

The chain combines TRBV5-1 with TRBJ1-4; tentative D call: TRBD1 (5 bases). The specimen sequenced was thymocytes. This TCR was recovered from a girl under three years old with a congenital heart defect. CDR3 loop: CASRSTGSGHSSNEKLFF. CDR3 coding DNA: TGCGCCAGCAGATCAACCGGTTCAGGGCACTCGAGTAATGAAAAACTGTTTTTT.